This T cell receptor beta chain was captured by sequencing in a study of OX40 agonist ivuxolimab in advanced cancers. Study-wide background: Patients receiving dose escalation had hepatocellular carcinoma, melanoma, renal cell or head and neck cancer. With a range of about 23 to 90, age averaged about 58 years, and more than 75% were male. Findings of the study overall: The CD4+ and CD8+ T cells in the blood had expanded clonally by week 6 at 0.1 to 3.0 mg/kg.

Method: immunoSEQ multiplex PCR; TCRdb's copy keeps in-frame clones and lacks some. The sample lists tens of thousands of clones, around 90% occurring once. A word on this clone: Its target is not known.

Blood sampling took place at baseline, cycle 4 day 1, and cycle 7 day 1. With 2 bases clipped from V and 0 bases from J, the junction kept 3 bases outside the gene matches. Per germline, CDR1 GTSNPN and CDR2 SVGIG (reference sequence). The CDR3 is made up of 15 amino acids. Sample: CD4+ or CD8+ T cells sorted from blood, taken in a trial of the OX40 agonist ivuxolimab. This sequence originates from an adult with an advanced solid tumor such as melanoma, head and neck, liver or kidney cancer. The chain has TRBV30 and TRBJ2-5; 10 bases are shared with TRBD2. CDR3 DNA sequence: TGTGCCTGGAGTTTGACTAGCGGGCACCAAGAGACCCAGTACTTC. The encoded protein is CAWSLTSGHQETQYF.